Listed here are 27 T cell receptor beta chains from one sample, sequenced in a study of radiation and T cells in renal cell carcinoma. Stated time point: blood 2 weeks post-SBRT. Regarding treatment: 15 Gy SBRT to primary tumor, nephrectomy 4 weeks later. Libraries were prepared by immunoSEQ multiplex PCR; TCRdb keeps only in-frame clonotypes and omits some of them. The sample records roughly 130,000 clones, approximately 90% being singletons. Sequenced material: blood, taken from a patient whose treatment included radiotherapy and nephrectomy. These TCRs come from a woman between 65 and 79 years old with renal cell carcinoma.

This chain connects TRBV2 to TRBJ2-7, with 7 bases lining up with TRBD2. This CDR3 contains 13 residues. Germline CDR1 reads SNHLY; CDR2 reads FYNNEI. V was pared by 7 bases and J by 6 bases, with 9 bases of the junction left unmatched. The chain's CDR3 is CASNPGLTSEQYF. CDR3 bases: TGTGCCAGCAACCCGGGACTAACTTCCGAGCAGTACTTC.

This clone appeared a few times. This chain links TRBV19 with TRBJ2-4; a weak D match, TRBD1 (6 bases). In germline, CDR1 is LNHDA, CDR2 SQIVND (reference sequence). V was cut by 6 bases and J by 7 bases, with 13 bases left in between. CDR3 length: 13 amino acids. This CDR3 is CASSLTGQNIQYF. In nucleotides, the CDR3 is TGTGCCAGTAGCCTCACAGGGCAGAACATTCAGTACTTC.

This sequence joins TRBV5-1 and TRBJ1-2; TRBD1 aligns across 7 bases. V gave up 4 bases and J gave up 6 bases; unmatched junction bases: 9. The CDR3 is made up of 14 amino acids. The germline V gene encodes CDR1 SGHRS and CDR2 YFSETQ. CDR3 residues: CASSPYRGEDGYTF. The CDR3 coding sequence is TGCGCCAGCAGCCCCTACAGGGGCGAAGATGGCTACACCTTC.

The chain links TRBV25-1 to TRBJ1-4, with D possibly matching TRBD1 (5 bases). With 6 bases removed from V and 1 base from J, the gap between germline ends came to 15 bases. CDR1 and CDR2 from the germline V gene are MGHDK and SYGVNS. CDR3 size: 16 residues. The CDR3 here is CASSGFLGGTNEKLFF. CDR3 nucleotides: TGTGCCAGCAGCGGATTCCTCGGGGGAACTAATGAAAAACTGTTTTTT.

Comment on this clone: Other nucleotide sequences in the sample specify the same CDR3. The chain has TRBV7-2 and TRBJ1-1; 7 nucleotides agree with TRBD1. CDR3 length: 13 residues. The V segment lost 5 bases and the J segment 6 bases; nucleotides outside the gene matches: 6. Germline V gene data show CDR1 as SGHTA and CDR2 as FQGNSA. Written as DNA, the CDR3 is TGTGCCAGCAGCCTCGACAGGGTGGCTGAAGCTTTCTTT. It translates to CASSLDRVAEAFF.

This chain links TRBV11-3 with TRBJ2-1, with 7 bases matching TRBD2. V dropped 1 base and J dropped 6; count of bases not matched to a gene: 0. CDR3 length equals 13 residues. The germline CDR1 and CDR2 sequences are SGHNT and YENEEA. The CDR3 nucleotides are TGTGCCAGCAGCTTAGGCGGGAGCAATGAGCAGTTCTTC. It is translated as CASSLGGSNEQFF.

The rearrangement uses TRBV9 and TRBJ2-6; no clear D. This CDR3 is built from 19 residues. Trimming left V 0 bases short and J 0 bases short, with 16 bases between. CDR1 and CDR2 from the germline V gene are SGDLS and YYNGEE. The CDR3 here is CASSVGNLGRNSGANVLTF. The DNA for the CDR3 is TGTGCCAGCAGCGTAGGAAACCTGGGCCGGAACTCTGGGGCCAACGTCCTGACTTTC.

This clone showed up just once. The CDR3 here is CAWSMWTGGSPSGNTIYF. The CDR3 DNA is TGTGCCTGGAGTATGTGGACAGGGGGCTCCCCCTCTGGAAACACCATATATTTT. This chain connects TRBV30 to TRBJ1-3; TRBD1 matches 11 bases. Trimming took 2 bases from V and 0 from J; bases not matched to a gene: 9. Germline CDR1 GTSNPN, CDR2 SVGIG (reference sequence). The CDR3 is 18 residues long.

This sequence joins TRBV7-2 and TRBJ2-1; 14 bases are shared with TRBD2. The CDR3 runs to 16 residues. Looked up from germline, CDR1 is SGHTA and CDR2 is FQGNSA. The V gene end was trimmed by 6 bases and the J gene end by 5 bases; junction bases not matched to a gene: 6. CDR3 protein: CASRQGLAGGHNEQFF. CDR3 in DNA: TGTGCCAGCAGACAAGGACTAGCGGGGGGACACAATGAGCAGTTCTTC.

The chain recombines TRBV7-9 with TRBJ1-1; 7 bases match TRBD1. Unmatched junction bases numbered 18, after V lost 5 bases and J lost 0 bases. CDR3 length: 19 amino acids. Per germline, CDR1 SEHNR and CDR2 FQNEAQ (reference sequence). CDR3 sequence (DNA): TGTGCCAGCAGCCCAGGGGGGGCCTGGGGTTCCCCGATGAACACTGAAGCTTTCTTT. This sequence encodes CASSPGGAWGSPMNTEAFF.

Comments on this clone: The junction does not match germline at one end; this may be a read error. This chain connects TRBV7-7 to TRBJ1-1, with 11 bases fitting TRBD1. CDR1 SSHAT and CDR2 FNYEAQ come from the germline V gene (reference sequence). The CDR3 is made up of 13 amino acids. The CDR3 coding sequence is TGTGCTAGCAGCTCCGGACAGGGGGCGCGGGCTTTCTTT. Translation: CASSSGQGARAFF.

The rearrangement links TRBV15 to TRBJ2-1; 7 bases match TRBD2. CDR1 and CDR2 (germline): LNHNV, YYDKDF (reference sequence). This CDR3 is built from 15 residues. The J segment lost 6 bases and the V segment lost 5 bases, leaving 10 bases of the junction unmatched. The chain's CDR3 is CATSPKPGRGNEQFF. In nucleotides, the CDR3 is TGTGCCACCAGCCCAAAACCGGGGAGGGGCAATGAGCAGTTCTTC.

V usage is TRBV5-1 and J usage is TRBJ1-3; D possibly corresponds to TRBD1 (5 bases). CDR3 length: 14 amino acids. Germline V CDR1 and CDR2: SGHRS, YFSETQ. V lost 4 bases, J lost 1 base, and 9 bases lay in between. CDR3 in amino acids: CASSPEGSGNTIYF. The CDR3 DNA sequence: TGCGCCAGCAGCCCGGAGGGGTCTGGAAACACCATATATTTT. The variable domain in full, with the rest retrieved from reference TRBV5-1 and TRBJ1-3, is KAGVTQTPRYLIKTRGQQVTLSCSPISGHRSVSWYQQTPGQGLQFLFEYFSETQRNKGNFPGRFSGRQFSNSRSEMNVSTLELGDSALYLCASSPEGSGNTIYFGEGSWLTVV.

The rearrangement joins TRBV11-2 to TRBJ2-7; the D call may be TRBD1 or TRBD2 (5 bases each). Trimming took 8 bases from V and 5 from J, leaving 10 bases between them. This CDR3 has 11 amino acids. CDR1 is SGHAT and CDR2 is FQNNGV in the germline V gene. The CDR3 here is CASRGGHEQYF. CDR3 nucleotides: TGTGCCAGCCGGGGCGGACACGAGCAGTACTTC. Combining the CDR3 with reference TRBV11-2 and TRBJ2-7 gives the whole variable domain EAGVAQSPRYKIIEKRQSVAFWCNPISGHATLYWYQQILGQGPKLLIQFQNNGVVDDSQLPKDRFSAERLKGVDSTLKIQPAKLEDSAVYLCASRGGHEQYFGPGTRLTVT.

Only a few counts were recorded for this clone. The genes are TRBV28 and TRBJ1-1, with a possible D match to TRBD1 (6 bases). The CDR3 runs to 12 residues. V shed 4 bases and J shed 8 bases, with 11 bases lying between them. CDR1 is MDHEN and CDR2 is SYDVKM in the germline V gene. The CDR3, as DNA: TGTGCCAGCAGTTCACAGGGCGGGGAAGCTTTCTTT. This gives the protein CASSSQGGEAFF.

This clone was seen a single time. The chain joins TRBV7-9 to TRBJ1-1, with TRBD1 as a possible D gene (5 bases). The CDR3 totals 13 residues. Trimming cost V 6 bases and J 6 bases, with 14 bases left between them. The germline CDR1 and CDR2 sequences are SEHNR and FQNEAQ (reference sequence). CDR3 DNA sequence: TGTGCCAGCAGTTTACAGGTTCTCGCTGAAGCTTTCTTT. Amino acid sequence: CASSLQVLAEAFF.

The V gene is TRBV30, the J gene TRBJ1-5; D ambiguous. Germline V gives CDR1 GTSNPN, CDR2 SVGIG (reference sequence). V lost 0 bases and J 1 base, leaving 13 bases between the germline ends. This CDR3 region has 16 residues. CDR3 region: CAWSVRGSLSNQPQHF. The CDR3 nucleotides read TGTGCCTGGAGTGTAAGAGGGTCCCTAAGCAATCAGCCCCAGCATTTT.

In its sample, this clone was seen a few times. This rearrangement joins TRBV5-6 to TRBJ1-1; D unclear. V lost 0 bases and J 1 base, leaving 4 bases between the germline ends. Germline assignment: CDR1 SGHDT and CDR2 YYEEEE. CDR3 length equals 13 residues. The CDR3 coding sequence is TGTGCCAGCAGCTTGGCAGGGAACACTGAAGCTTTCTTT. Protein: CASSLAGNTEAFF.

The V call is TRBV27, the J call TRBJ1-1; unclear D gene. Germline V gene lookup returns CDR1 MNHEY and CDR2 SMNVEV (reference sequence). V gave up 3 bases and J gave up 3 bases, with 8 bases separating them. This CDR3 has 13 amino acids. The CDR3 DNA is TGTGCCAGCAGTTTCCGAGCGGACACTGAAGCTTTCTTT. Translation gives CASSFRADTEAFF.

The table lists this clone with a few counts. The rearrangement uses TRBV28 and TRBJ1-2; D unresolved. The CDR3 has 13 residues. Trimming pared 4 bases from V and 2 bases from J, leaving 8 bases between. Germline V gives CDR1 MDHEN, CDR2 SYDVKM. This chain's CDR3 is CASSWTENYGYTF. The CDR3 nucleotides are TGTGCCAGCAGTTGGACGGAGAACTATGGCTACACCTTC.

The chain is built from TRBV4-1 and TRBJ2-6, with 8 positions matching TRBD1. Germline CDR1 and CDR2: MGHRA and YSYEKL. The trim removed 4 bases at V and 0 bases at J, leaving 11 bases unmatched. The CDR3 is 19 amino acids. CDR3 coding DNA: TGCGCCAGCAGCCGGATGACAGGGGAAATAGCCTCTGGGGCCAACGTCCTGACTTTC. Its translation is CASSRMTGEIASGANVLTF.

V and J are TRBV28 and TRBJ1-5, with a weak D call TRBD1 (5 bases). The V and J ends lost 3 bases and 4 bases respectively, with 10 bases between them. CDR1 is MDHEN and CDR2 is SYDVKM in the germline V gene. This CDR3 contains 14 residues. Here the CDR3 DNA reads TGTGCCAGCAGTTTGGGGCGACTTAATCAGCCCCAGCATTTT. Its protein product is CASSLGRLNQPQHF.

The rearrangement joins TRBV4-3 to TRBJ2-6, with D possibly matching TRBD1 (6 bases). Trimming pared 3 bases from V and 0 bases from J, leaving 9 bases between. From germline, CDR1 is LGHNA and CDR2 YSLEER. The CDR3 spans 16 residues. As DNA, the CDR3 is TGCGCCAGCAGCCAGCCACAGGGCTCTGGGGCCAACGTCCTGACTTTC. Protein: CASSQPQGSGANVLTF.

The V call is TRBV9, the J call TRBJ2-1; 8 bases match TRBD2. The junction had 5 bases not matched to a gene; V was cut back by 4 bases and J by 2 bases. This CDR3 has 15 amino acids. CDR1 is SGDLS and CDR2 is YYNGEE in the germline V gene. CDR3 DNA: TGTGCCAGCAGCCTGGGACTAGGGGCCTACAATGAGCAGTTCTTC. Amino acids: CASSLGLGAYNEQFF.

The chain joins TRBV30 to TRBJ1-1; no definite D call. This CDR3 has 16 residues. Germline V CDR1 and CDR2: GTSNPN, SVGIG (reference sequence). V was cut by 3 bases and J by 4 bases, with 21 bases left in between. The CDR3 sequence is CAWSSRTFPEFTEAFF. CDR3 nucleotide sequence: TGTGCCTGGAGCTCCCGGACTTTTCCTGAATTCACTGAAGCTTTCTTT. Using reference TRBV30 and TRBJ1-1 for the parts outside the CDR3, the full variable domain is SQTIHQWPATLVQPVGSPLSLECTVEGTSNPNLYWYRQAAGRGLQLLFYSVGIGQISSEVPQNLSASRPQDRQFILSSKKLLLSDSGFYLCAWSSRTFPEFTEAFFGQGTRLTVV.

This sequence joins TRBV7-2 and TRBJ1-1; D might be TRBD1 (5 bases). Germline V gene data show CDR1 as SGHTA and CDR2 as FQGNSA. The CDR3 spans 14 residues. Trimming shortened V by 5 bases and J by 5 bases, and 15 bases separated the two germline ends. The CDR3 DNA sequence: TGTGCCAGCAGCCCGCAGGGCAGGCGGACTGAAGCTTTCTTT. Protein product: CASSPQGRRTEAFF.

This clone is a singleton in its sample. The chain carries TRBV7-2 and TRBJ2-3, with 7 bases lining up with TRBD2. J lost 2 bases, V lost 5 bases, and 4 bases had no gene match. The germline CDR1 and CDR2 sequences are SGHTA and FQGNSA. The CDR3 consists of 14 residues. CDR3 bases: TGTGCCAGCAGCCCCGGGACTACCACAGATACGCAGTATTTT. This sequence encodes CASSPGTTTDTQYF.